Following are 32 T cell receptor beta chains from one sample sequenced in a study of blood T cell repertoires in COVID-19 (dated by TCRdb to the early 2020s). Library method: the immunoSEQ multiplex PCR assay. The table was pulled from immuneACCESS by TCRdb, which kept in-frame rearrangements only. Such tables lose some clones; where checked, under half of the loss comes from unresolved V genes, and the rest has no known cause. This sample has around 260,000 clones in its table, and around 84% of those were observed once. The leading ten clones occupy around 4.2% of the sample. Source material: peripheral blood. The receptors were sampled from a man between 60 and 70 years old with acute or convalescent COVID-19.

In its sample, this clone was seen a few times. The rearrangement links TRBV11-2 to TRBJ2-3; D is possibly TRBD2 (6 bases). This CDR3 contains 17 residues. Germline-derived CDR1 and CDR2 are SGHAT and FQNNGV. The V end lost 9 bases, the J end lost 1 base, and 23 bases lay between the germline ends. CDR3 coding DNA: TGTGCCAGTCTCGGGCGGATGGGGGAGGTGCGCACAGATACGCAGTATTTT. This sequence encodes CASLGRMGEVRTDTQYF. The complete variable domain, with remaining parts taken from reference TRBV11-2 and TRBJ2-3, reads EAGVAQSPRYKIIEKRQSVAFWCNPISGHATLYWYQQILGQGPKLLIQFQNNGVVDDSQLPKDRFSAERLKGVDSTLKIQPAKLEDSAVYLCASLGRMGEVRTDTQYFGPGTRLTVL.

The chain links TRBV4-1 to TRBJ2-1, with D possibly TRBD2 on 5 matching bases. This CDR3 comprises 16 residues. Germline CDR1 reads MGHRA; CDR2 reads YSYEKL. The ends were cut back, 3 bases at V and 1 base at J, with 13 bases in the middle. The CDR3 DNA sequence: TGCGCCAGCAGCCAGGTTGGGCGGACTTCCTACAATGAGCAGTTCTTC. As protein: CASSQVGRTSYNEQFF.

The rearrangement links TRBV28 to TRBJ2-7; 9 nucleotides match TRBD1. This CDR3 has 15 amino acids. Per the germline V gene, CDR1 is MDHEN and CDR2 is SYDVKM. V lost 0 bases to trimming and J lost 1 base; unmatched junction nucleotides: 1. The CDR3, as DNA: TGTGCCAGCAGTTTATGGACAGGGGGGTCCTACGAGCAGTACTTC. This translates into CASSLWTGGSYEQYF. The whole variable domain, filled in from reference TRBV28 and TRBJ2-7, reads DVKVTQSSRYLVKRTGEKVFLECVQDMDHENMFWYRQDPGLGLRLIYFSYDVKMKEKGDIPEGYSVSREKKERFSLILESASTNQTSMYLCASSLWTGGSYEQYFGPGTRLTVT.

CDR3 sequence reads: CASSVGARSSGRASEQYF. The CDR3 DNA sequence: TGTGCCAGCAGCGTAGGGGCGAGGTCGAGCGGGAGGGCGAGCGAGCAGTACTTC. The V call is TRBV9, the J call TRBJ2-7, with 10 bases identical to TRBD2. After removal of 0 bases from V and 6 bases from J, the junction contained 15 bases not matched to a gene. Looked up from germline, CDR1 is SGDLS and CDR2 is YYNGEE. CDR3 size: 18 residues.

This chain joins TRBV11-2 and TRBJ1-1; the D is unclear. Germline lookup yields CDR1 SGHAT and CDR2 FQNNGV. This CDR3 has 13 residues. The V and J ends lost 0 bases and 1 base respectively, with 3 bases between them. The DNA for the CDR3 is TGTGCCAGCAGCTTAGAGAGGAACACTGAAGCTTTCTTT. As protein: CASSLERNTEAFF.

This clone was picked up one time. The chain links TRBV6-5 to TRBJ2-5; 10 bases agree with TRBD1. Germline V gene lookup returns CDR1 MNHEY and CDR2 SVGAGI. This CDR3 contains 16 residues. Trimming at V came to 0 bases and at J to 6 bases, leaving 7 bases not matched to a gene. CDR3 protein: CASSYSGTGVGQTQYF. CDR3 DNA sequence: TGTGCCAGCAGTTACTCAGGGACAGGGGTCGGTCAGACCCAGTACTTC.

V usage is TRBV2 and J usage is TRBJ2-5; possible D gene TRBD2, 6 bases. The CDR3 runs 15 residues. Trimming left V 2 bases short and J 9 bases short, with 19 bases between. Germline V gene lookup returns CDR1 SNHLY and CDR2 FYNNEI. In nucleotides, the CDR3 is TGTGCCAGCAGTGAAAAGTTGGGGCGGTGGGAGGCCCAGTACTTC. Translated, it gives CASSEKLGRWEAQYF.

This clone has only one observation. The chain combines TRBV12-3 or TRBV12-4 with TRBJ1-2; no reliable D call. This CDR3 region has 13 residues. Trimming pared 6 bases from V and 8 bases from J, leaving 16 bases between. Here the CDR3 DNA reads TGTGCCAGCAGGGCGACGGGCACGGGGGGCTACACCTTC. This gives the protein CASRATGTGGYTF.

In nucleotides, the CDR3 is TGTGCCAGTAGTGCCGGGACAGGGGGCACTGAAGCTTTCTTT. Translated, it gives CASSAGTGGTEAFF. V is TRBV19 and J is TRBJ1-1; 11 bases fit TRBD1. This CDR3 contains 14 residues. Germline-derived CDR1 and CDR2 are LNHDA and SQIVND (reference sequence). J gave up 4 bases and V 5 bases, and 3 bases lay outside the gene matches.

The rearrangement uses TRBV7-2 and TRBJ2-2; the match to TRBD2 covers 9 bases. The CDR3 sequence is 14 residues long. V trimming: 5 bases; J trimming: 6 bases; junction bases outside the gene matches: 4. CDR1 and CDR2 from the germline V gene are SGHTA and FQGNSA. Here the CDR3 reads CASSNAGGSGELFF. The DNA of the CDR3 is TGTGCCAGCAGCAACGCGGGAGGGTCCGGGGAGCTGTTTTTT.

This chain joins TRBV7-8 and TRBJ2-7, with 7 bases matching TRBD1. The CDR3 runs to 18 residues. The V gene's germline CDR1 is SGHVS and CDR2 FQNEAQ. The V and J ends lost 3 bases and 4 bases, in that order; junction bases with no gene match: 18. CDR3 sequence: CASSLSGGYSALPYEQYF. The DNA of the CDR3 is TGTGCCAGCAGCTTGTCAGGGGGTTATTCCGCCTTACCGTACGAGCAGTACTTC.

This clone was found once. The V and J genes are TRBV6-5 and TRBJ1-5; TRBD1 matches 9 bases. Looked up from germline, CDR1 is MNHEY and CDR2 is SVGAGI. V dropped 6 bases and J dropped 6; count of bases not matched to a gene: 9. The CDR3 totals 15 residues. The CDR3 nucleotides read TGTGCCAGCAGCTTGGGACAGGGTGAAAGTCAGCCCCAGCATTTT. It is translated as CASSLGQGESQPQHF.

The rearrangement links TRBV28 to TRBJ1-5; maybe TRBD1 (6 bases). The CDR3 has 13 amino acids. Germline CDR1 is MDHEN and CDR2 is SYDVKM. V lost 6 bases to trimming and J lost 3 bases, with 9 bases between them. This chain's CDR3 is CASSAGVNQPQHF. The DNA for the CDR3 is TGTGCCAGCAGCGCAGGGGTCAATCAGCCCCAGCATTTT. Complete variable domain (other parts from reference TRBV28 and TRBJ1-5): DVKVTQSSRYLVKRTGEKVFLECVQDMDHENMFWYRQDPGLGLRLIYFSYDVKMKEKGDIPEGYSVSREKKERFSLILESASTNQTSMYLCASSAGVNQPQHFGDGTRLSIL.

CDR3 protein: CASSPTSGSINNEQFF. CDR3 bases: TGCGCCAGCAGCCCTACTAGCGGGAGTATCAACAATGAGCAGTTCTTC. The rearrangement joins TRBV4-1 to TRBJ2-1; 11 nucleotides match TRBD2. The CDR3 has 16 residues. The germline V gene encodes CDR1 MGHRA and CDR2 YSYEKL. With V trimmed by 4 bases and J by 5 bases, 7 bases remained unmatched.

The rearrangement links TRBV10-3 to TRBJ1-5; TRBD1 matches 9 bases. The V gene's germline CDR1 is ENHRY and CDR2 SYGVKD. The CDR3 loop spans 13 amino acids. V was clipped by 6 bases and J by 5 bases; unmatched bases: 2. CDR3 in amino acids: CAIRDRGDQPQHF. CDR3 sequence (DNA): TGTGCCATCAGAGACAGGGGGGATCAGCCCCAGCATTTT.

The chain recombines TRBV29-1 with TRBJ2-5; D possibly corresponds to TRBD1 (6 bases). This CDR3 has 12 amino acids. CDR1 and CDR2 (germline): SQVTM, ANQGSEA. V was trimmed by 1 base and J by 5 bases, leaving 8 bases between them. CDR3 sequence reads: CSVEAGDETQYF. The CDR3 DNA reads as TGCAGCGTTGAAGCAGGGGACGAGACCCAGTACTTC.

This rearrangement joins TRBV5-1 to TRBJ1-1; unclear D gene. The CDR3 covers 14 residues. V was trimmed by 0 bases and J by 0 bases, leaving 6 bases between them. From germline, CDR1 is SGHRS and CDR2 YFSETQ. CDR3 region: CASSLAQMNTEAFF. The CDR3 DNA reads TGCGCCAGCAGCTTGGCCCAGATGAACACTGAAGCTTTCTTT.

The CDR3 reads CASSERGVYDEQFF. The CDR3 region has the DNA TGTGCCAGCAGTGAGCGGGGGGTTTACGATGAGCAGTTCTTC. The rearrangement uses TRBV2 and TRBJ2-1, with 8 bases identical to TRBD2. Germline V CDR1 and CDR2: SNHLY, FYNNEI. The ends lost 3 bases at V and 8 bases at J; junction bases unmatched: 6. This CDR3 is built from 14 residues.

This sequence joins TRBV15 and TRBJ2-7; D gene unclear. Germline CDR1 reads LNHNV; CDR2 reads YYDKDF (reference sequence). CDR3 size: 17 residues. V was shortened by 2 bases and J by 0 bases, with 17 bases between the two germline ends. Here the CDR3 reads CATSRLKTGPSSYEQYF. CDR3 bases: TGTGCCACCAGCAGATTAAAGACGGGTCCCAGCTCCTACGAGCAGTACTTC.

The genes are TRBV21-1 and TRBJ2-3; no DNA check was done on the table's D call, TRBD2. TRBV21-1 constitutes a pseudogene. The CDR3 contains 14 residues. CDR3: CASSRRTWTDTQYF. The CDR3 DNA follows: TGTGCCAGCAGCAGGCGGACTTGGACAGATACGCAGTATTTT.

This chain connects TRBV9 to TRBJ2-1; TRBD2 matches at 8 bases. Germline CDR1 is SGDLS and CDR2 is YYNGEE. V trimming: 4 bases; J trimming: 5 bases; junction bases outside the gene matches: 11. The length of the CDR3 is 16 residues. The CDR3 nucleotides read TGTGCCAGCAGCCGGGGGATAGCGGGGCTTAACAATGAGCAGTTCTTC. Its translation: CASSRGIAGLNNEQFF.

This clone has more than one count but fewer than ten. The J gene is TRBJ1-2, the V gene TRBV2; 7 nucleotides match TRBD1. The ends lost 1 base at V and 5 bases at J; junction bases unmatched: 7. Germline CDR1 reads SNHLY; CDR2 reads FYNNEI. The CDR3 is 15 amino acids. The CDR3 reads CASSEDRDSNYGYTF. DNA for the CDR3: TGTGCCAGCAGTGAAGATCGGGACAGTAATTATGGCTACACCTTC.

This chain joins TRBV27 and TRBJ1-6; 9 bases match TRBD1. Germline CDR1 MNHEY, CDR2 SMNVEV (reference sequence). The CDR3 spans 15 residues. Trimming took 3 bases from V and 7 from J; bases not matched to a gene: 4. The CDR3 reads CASSFLGQGNSPLHF. In DNA, the CDR3 is TGTGCCAGCAGTTTCCTCGGACAGGGGAATTCACCCCTCCACTTT.

The gene calls are TRBV6-2 or TRBV6-3 and TRBJ2-2, with D perhaps TRBD1 (6 bases). CDR1 and CDR2 from the germline V gene are MNHEY and SVGEGT. V was pared by 5 bases and J by 9 bases, with 10 bases between. The CDR3 is 12 amino acids. The CDR3 protein is CASSKQGWELFF. The CDR3 bases are TGTGCCAGCAGTAAACAGGGATGGGAGCTGTTTTTT.

This chain joins TRBV3-1 (or the pseudogene TRBV3-2) and TRBJ2-1; possible D gene TRBD2, 6 bases. The CDR3 length is 14 residues. Germline V gene data show CDR1 as LGHDT and CDR2 as YNNKEL (reference sequence). Trimming removed 4 bases from V and 6 bases from J, with 13 bases in between. CDR3 region: CASSRTGVGNEQFF. DNA of the CDR3: TGTGCCAGCAGCCGGACGGGGGTGGGCAATGAGCAGTTCTTC.

This clone is categorized as medium-sized (0.01 to 0.1%). The chain has TRBV3-1 (or the pseudogene TRBV3-2) and TRBJ1-6, with unresolved D. Germline loops: CDR1 LGHDT, CDR2 YNNKEL (reference sequence). The CDR3 is made up of 15 amino acids. V was trimmed by 1 base and J by 10 bases, leaving 14 bases between them. In DNA, the CDR3 is TGTGCCAGCAGCCAAGGGGCGGGTCCGGGATCACCCCTCCACTTT. Encoded protein: CASSQGAGPGSPLHF.

The chain has TRBV3-1 (or the pseudogene TRBV3-2) and TRBJ1-5; TRBD1 agrees at 9 bases. The V segment lost 0 bases and the J segment 4 bases; nucleotides outside the gene matches: 7. CDR3 length equals 17 residues. Looked up from germline, CDR1 is LGHDT and CDR2 is YNNKEL (reference sequence). The CDR3 here is CASSQEGGQGWNQPQHF. The CDR3 DNA reads as TGTGCCAGCAGCCAAGAGGGGGGACAGGGCTGGAATCAGCCCCAGCATTTT.

The chain joins TRBV7-9 to TRBJ2-2; TRBD1 matches at 10 bases. This CDR3 region has 16 residues. V lost 5 bases to trimming and J lost 3 bases; unmatched junction nucleotides: 6. The V gene's germline CDR1 is SEHNR and CDR2 FQNEAQ (reference sequence). The CDR3 protein is CASSHPGTGDTGELFF. Here the CDR3 DNA reads TGTGCCAGCAGCCATCCCGGGACAGGGGACACCGGGGAGCTGTTTTTT.

The rearrangement uses TRBV7-2 and TRBJ2-5; D call uncertain. The CDR3 is made up of 16 amino acids. Trimming removed 5 bases from V and 0 bases from J, with 16 bases in between. Germline CDR1 is SGHTA and CDR2 is FQGNSA. The chain's CDR3 is CASSHNNPKYQETQYF. Written as DNA, the CDR3 is TGTGCCAGCAGCCATAACAATCCGAAGTACCAAGAGACCCAGTACTTC.

The V and J genes are TRBV10-2 and TRBJ2-7; D possibly corresponds to TRBD2 (6 bases). This CDR3 has 16 amino acids. Germline V CDR1 and CDR2: WSHSY, SAAADI. Trimming removed 5 bases at V and 1 base at J, with 18 bases between. The chain's CDR3 is CASSIGTSFHSYEQYF. The CDR3 coding sequence is TGCGCCAGCAGTATTGGGACTTCTTTCCATTCCTACGAGCAGTACTTC.

This clone was seen once. The chain recombines TRBV9 with TRBJ2-7; 9 positions agree with TRBD1. V lost 4 bases, J lost 4 bases, and 6 bases stayed unmatched. Germline V gene data show CDR1 as SGDLS and CDR2 as YYNGEE. CDR3 length equals 14 residues. CDR3 bases: TGTGCCAGCAGCTTTGGGGGGACAGGGTACGAGCAGTACTTC. It codes for CASSFGGTGYEQYF.

V gene TRBV6-4 combines with J gene TRBJ1-5, with 10 positions matching TRBD1. This CDR3 is built from 14 residues. Germline CDR1 MRHNA, CDR2 SNTAGT. V dropped 11 bases and J dropped 7; count of bases not matched to a gene: 11. CDR3 loop: CAHLPDRGLQPQHF. The CDR3 coding sequence is TGTGCCCATCTACCCGACAGGGGGCTACAGCCCCAGCATTTT.